These 27 T cell receptor beta chains originate from one sample sequenced in a study of graft-versus-host responses after intestinal transplantation. Data came from immunoSEQ multiplex PCR; TCRdb stores just in-frame clones and leaves some out. The sample contains roughly 99,000 clones, roughly 86% of which appear only once. These TCRs' antigens remain unknown. Material: unstimulated CD4+ T cells sorted from spleen or lymph node cells, obtained before transplant. The receptors originated from a human donor who was the organ donor for an intestinal transplant.

The chain has TRBV15 and TRBJ1-3, with TRBD1 as a possible D gene (6 bases). Trimming took off 2 bases at V and 0 bases at J, with 14 bases between the two ends. Germline V gene sequence: CDR1 LNHNV, CDR2 YYDKDF (reference sequence). The CDR3 spans 17 residues. The CDR3 nucleotides are TGTGCCACCAGCAGACCGCGGACAGACCCCTCTGGAAACACCATATATTTT. Protein: CATSRPRTDPSGNTIYF.

This clone is labeled as medium-sized. Within the sample, other DNA sequences also encode this same CDR3. The chain recombines TRBV6-6 with TRBJ1-4, with 10 bases aligning to TRBD1. CDR1 is MNHNY, CDR2 SVGAGI, per germline (reference sequence). Germline trimming cut 6 bases from V and 5 bases from J; bases unmatched to any gene: 6. The CDR3 is made up of 15 amino acids. Written as DNA, the CDR3 is TGTGCCAGCAGCCCCGGACAGGGGGGGAATGAAAAACTGTTTTTT. This translates into CASSPGQGGNEKLFF.

This clone appeared a single time. The V gene is TRBV5-6, the J gene TRBJ1-2, with unresolved D. Germline CDR1 SGHDT, CDR2 YYEEEE. This CDR3 comprises 15 residues. Trimming stripped 6 bases from V and 0 bases from J, with 15 bases between. Written as DNA, the CDR3 is TGTGCCAGCAAGTCGAACCGGATCGCTAACTATGGCTACACCTTC. Translating it yields CASKSNRIANYGYTF.

The J gene is TRBJ1-1, the V gene TRBV18; D unclear. V lost 5 bases, J lost 6 bases, and 10 bases lay in between. The germline V gene has CDR1 KGHSH and CDR2 LQKENI. This CDR3 spans 12 amino acids. The CDR3 reads CASSLDLPEAFF. CDR3 DNA: TGTGCCAGCTCATTGGACCTTCCTGAAGCTTTCTTT. The full variable domain, its missing parts supplied by reference TRBV18 and TRBJ1-1, is NAGVMQNPRHLVRRRGQEARLRCSPMKGHSHVYWYRQLPEEGLKFMVYLQKENIIDESGMPKERFSAEFPKEGPSILRIQQVVRGDSAAYFCASSLDLPEAFFGQGTRLTVV.

The chain's CDR3 is CASSSLAHEQFF. The CDR3 DNA sequence: TGTGCCAGCAGTTCGCTAGCCCATGAGCAGTTCTTC. This chain uses TRBV6-5 with TRBJ2-1, with D possibly being TRBD2 (5 bases). The germline gives CDR1 MNHEY, CDR2 SVGAGI. The CDR3 covers 12 residues. V was clipped by 4 bases and J by 8 bases, with 9 bases between them.

In DNA form, the CDR3 reads TGTGCCAGCAGCTTAGATATAACCTACGAGCAGTACTTC. Protein sequence: CASSLDITYEQYF. V usage is TRBV11-2 and J usage is TRBJ2-7; D unclear. Germline CDR1 reads SGHAT; CDR2 reads FQNNGV. This CDR3 is built from 13 residues. V lost 0 bases, J lost 2 bases, and 5 bases lay in between.

This chain links TRBV2 with TRBJ1-6; 7 nucleotides line up with TRBD1. The CDR3 has 17 residues. Trimming at V came to 1 base and at J to 10 bases, leaving 13 bases not matched to a gene. Per germline, CDR1 SNHLY and CDR2 FYNNEI. The CDR3 is CASSEGQGLGVGSPLHF. CDR3 bases: TGTGCCAGCAGTGAAGGACAGGGATTGGGGGTCGGATCACCCCTCCACTTT. The whole variable domain, remainder taken from reference TRBV2 and TRBJ1-6, is EPEVTQTPSHQVTQMGQEVILRCVPISNHLYFYWYRQILGQKVEFLVSFYNNEISEKSEIFDDQFSVERPDGSNFTLKIRSTKLEDSAMYFCASSEGQGLGVGSPLHFGNGTRLTVT.

The chain joins TRBV6-1 to TRBJ1-2, with TRBD1 matching 7 bases. V dropped 2 bases and J dropped 7; count of bases not matched to a gene: 10. The CDR3 has 15 residues. CDR1 and CDR2 (germline): MNHNS, SASEGT. This chain's CDR3 is CASSELGGGISGYTF. The CDR3 nucleotides read TGTGCCAGCAGTGAACTAGGGGGCGGTATCAGTGGCTACACCTTC.

V is TRBV2 and J is TRBJ2-5; the D gene could be TRBD1 or TRBD2 (7 bases each). The CDR3 totals 13 residues. Trimming took 6 bases from V and 7 from J, leaving 15 bases between them. CDR1 and CDR2 (germline): SNHLY, FYNNEI. CDR3 region: CASRQTGRGTQYF. CDR3 nucleotide sequence: TGTGCCAGCAGACAGACAGGGAGGGGGACCCAGTACTTC.

The chain recombines TRBV6-6 with TRBJ1-6; D is ambiguous. The V gene lost 6 bases and the J gene lost 8 bases, with 11 bases spanning the gap. This CDR3 comprises 13 residues. The germline CDR1 and CDR2 sequences are MNHNY and SVGAGI (reference sequence). In DNA form, the CDR3 reads TGTGCCAGCAGACGGGGAACCGATTCACCCCTCCACTTT. This sequence encodes CASRRGTDSPLHF.

The chain is built from TRBV7-9 and TRBJ1-2; a weak D match, TRBD1 (5 bases). There are 12 residues in the CDR3. V lost 5 bases, J lost 10 bases, and 14 bases lay in between. Germline lookup yields CDR1 SEHNR and CDR2 FQNEAQ (reference sequence). The CDR3 reads CASSETERDYTF. The CDR3 DNA reads as TGTGCCAGCAGCGAGACAGAGCGGGACTACACCTTC.

This chain uses TRBV7-2 with TRBJ2-4; 12 bases align to TRBD2. The CDR3 extends over 16 amino acids. V trimming: 3 bases; J trimming: 2 bases; junction bases outside the gene matches: 2. Germline CDR1 reads SGHTA; CDR2 reads FQGNSA. The CDR3 sequence: CASSFLAGGPKNIQYF. The DNA of the CDR3 is TGTGCCAGCAGCTTTCTAGCGGGAGGGCCCAAAAACATTCAGTACTTC. Filled out from reference TRBV7-2 and TRBJ2-4, the complete variable domain reads GAGVSQSPSNKVTEKGKDVELRCDPISGHTALYWYRQSLGQGLEFLIYFQGNSAPDKSGLPSDRFSAERTGGSVSTLTIQRTQQEDSAVYLCASSFLAGGPKNIQYFGAGTRLSVL.

This sequence joins TRBV10-1 and TRBJ2-5; the D gene is possibly TRBD1 (6 bases). The CDR3 is 15 amino acids. V lost 0 bases and J 5 bases, leaving 13 bases between the germline ends. The germline V gene encodes CDR1 WNHNN and CDR2 SYGVQD (reference sequence). The CDR3 loop reads CASSESGGRDETQYF. The CDR3 coding sequence is TGCGCCAGCAGTGAGTCAGGGGGAAGGGACGAGACCCAGTACTTC.

The rearrangement joins TRBV10-3 to TRBJ2-7, with 11 bases identical to TRBD2. V lost 6 bases and J lost 5; bases outside the gene matches: 3. CDR3 length: 13 residues. Germline CDR1 and CDR2: ENHRY and SYGVKD. The CDR3: CAIRVSGGDEQYF. CDR3 DNA: TGTGCCATCAGGGTTAGCGGGGGGGACGAGCAGTACTTC.

The chain couples TRBV6-1 to TRBJ1-5; D unclear. The V end was cut by 8 bases, the J end by 3 bases, with 11 bases between. CDR1 and CDR2 (germline): MNHNS, SASEGT. This CDR3 contains 13 residues. CDR3 nucleotide sequence: TGTGCCAGCCTCCACGATTTCAATCAGCCCCAGCATTTT. Residues: CASLHDFNQPQHF.

The chain employs TRBV30 and TRBJ2-3; D ambiguous. The V end was cut by 0 bases, the J end by 4 bases, with 5 bases between. This CDR3 is 12 amino acids long. Germline loops: CDR1 GTSNPN, CDR2 SVGIG (reference sequence). The CDR3 DNA reads as TGTGCCTGGAGTGTCTCGGCAGATACGCAGTATTTT. Translation gives CAWSVSADTQYF.

CDR3 coding DNA: TGTGCCAGCAGCTTAGGTCTGGGACAGCAAGAGACCCAGTACTTC. It is translated as CASSLGLGQQETQYF. This chain joins TRBV11-2 and TRBJ2-5; 7 nucleotides match TRBD1. Germline CDR1 reads SGHAT; CDR2 reads FQNNGV. The CDR3 contains 15 residues. J gave up 2 bases and V 1 base, and 4 bases lay outside the gene matches.

The J gene is TRBJ2-5, the V gene TRBV5-4; 10 nucleotides line up with TRBD2. V gave up 4 bases and J gave up 2 bases; unmatched junction bases: 8. Per the germline V gene, CDR1 is SGHNT and CDR2 is YYREEE (reference sequence). The CDR3 covers 16 residues. The CDR3 sequence is CASSLEIAGGQETQYF. For the CDR3, the DNA is TGTGCCAGCAGCCTGGAGATAGCGGGAGGACAAGAGACCCAGTACTTC.

This rearrangement joins TRBV25-1 to TRBJ2-7; D perhaps matches TRBD2 (6 bases). The CDR3 consists of 16 residues. V lost 1 base and J lost 7, with 20 bases in between. Germline lookup yields CDR1 MGHDK and CDR2 SYGVNS. The CDR3 DNA reads as TGTGCCAGCAGTGAATCTCCGGGAGCGCCCCCGGGAGAGCAGTACTTC. Its translation is CASSESPGAPPGEQYF.

This sequence joins TRBV29-1 and TRBJ1-5; D unresolved. Germline-derived CDR1 and CDR2 are SQVTM and ANQGSEA. This CDR3 comprises 13 residues. Trimming took off 7 bases at V and 6 bases at J, with 16 bases between the two ends. The CDR3 region is CSARITEGQPQHF. CDR3 nucleotides: TGCAGCGCCAGAATCACGGAGGGTCAGCCCCAGCATTTT.

This rearrangement joins TRBV6-5 to TRBJ2-3; D tentatively reads TRBD1 or TRBD2 (5 bases each). Germline V gene data show CDR1 as MNHEY and CDR2 as SVGAGI. CDR3 length: 13 amino acids. Trimming cost V 4 bases and J 4 bases, with 9 bases left between them. This CDR3 is CASSWGIADTQYF. CDR3 sequence (DNA): TGTGCCAGCAGTTGGGGGATAGCAGATACGCAGTATTTT.

Only one count was recorded for this clone. The chain couples TRBV9 to TRBJ1-6; TRBD1 aligns across 8 bases. The CDR3 consists of 17 residues. Germline V gene data show CDR1 as SGDLS and CDR2 as YYNGEE. Germline trimming cut 7 bases from V and 1 base from J; bases unmatched to any gene: 10. CDR3 in amino acids: CASQRQGLWSYNSPLHF. CDR3 bases: TGTGCCAGCCAACGACAGGGGTTATGGTCCTATAATTCACCCCTCCACTTT.

CDR3 DNA: TGTGCCAGCAGCACCATGGACAGGCCCTACGAGCAGTACTTC. It yields the protein CASSTMDRPYEQYF. This chain joins TRBV7-3 and TRBJ2-7; TRBD1 aligns across 7 bases. Trimming cost V 5 bases and J 2 bases; bases outside gene matches: 6. The CDR3 loop spans 14 amino acids. Germline CDR1 SGHTA, CDR2 FQGTGA.

The chain uses TRBV25-1 and TRBJ2-2, with 9 nucleotides matching TRBD2. The CDR3 sequence is 15 residues long. Germline V gene data show CDR1 as MGHDK and CDR2 as SYGVNS. The junction had 2 bases not matched to a gene; V was cut back by 4 bases and J by 2 bases. The CDR3 is CASSVLAGNTGELFF. The CDR3 bases are TGTGCCAGCAGTGTGCTAGCGGGAAACACCGGGGAGCTGTTTTTT.

The gene calls are TRBV15 and TRBJ2-3; D tentatively fits TRBD1 or TRBD2 (5 bases each). Per the germline V gene, CDR1 is LNHNV and CDR2 is YYDKDF (reference sequence). V was shortened by 0 bases and J by 4 bases, with 8 bases between the two germline ends. CDR3 length equals 14 residues. In DNA form, the CDR3 reads TGTGCCACCAGCAGAGATAAGGGACCAGATACGCAGTATTTT. Its protein product is CATSRDKGPDTQYF. Looking up the rest from reference TRBV15 and TRBJ2-3 gives the full variable domain: DAMVIQNPRYQVTQFGKPVTLSCSQTLNHNVMYWYQQKSSQAPKLLFHYYDKDFNNEADTPDNFQSRRPNTSFCFLDIRSPGLGDTAMYLCATSRDKGPDTQYFGPGTRLTVL.

The gene calls are TRBV2 and TRBJ2-5; maybe TRBD2 (5 bases). Germline loops: CDR1 SNHLY, CDR2 FYNNEI. Trimming removed 5 bases at V and 12 bases at J, with 22 bases between. The CDR3 is made up of 14 amino acids. CDR3 sequence: CASSLTSPRPREYF. The CDR3 DNA follows: TGTGCCAGCAGTCTCACATCCCCTAGGCCGAGGGAGTACTTC. The full variable domain, in which reference TRBV2 and TRBJ2-5 provide the parts outside the CDR3, is EPEVTQTPSHQVTQMGQEVILRCVPISNHLYFYWYRQILGQKVEFLVSFYNNEISEKSEIFDDQFSVERPDGSNFTLKIRSTKLEDSAMYFCASSLTSPRPREYFGPGTRLLVL.

This rearrangement joins TRBV10-1 to TRBJ1-2, with D maybe TRBD1 (5 bases). Germline V gene sequence: CDR1 WNHNN, CDR2 SYGVQD (reference sequence). The CDR3 sequence is 17 residues long. Between the trimmed V and J ends, which lost 4 bases and 4 bases, there was a span of 22 bases. CDR3 region: CASSAVTGSRKTYGYTF. The CDR3 nucleotides read TGCGCCAGCAGTGCAGTCACAGGATCGCGAAAGACCTATGGCTACACCTTC.